This T cell receptor beta chain was obtained from a study of blood T cell repertoires in COVID-19. Whole-study context: Collection of acute and convalescent COVID-19 samples took place in the United States, Italy and Spain. In each case, the material was cDNA or gDNA derived from T cells, B-cell-depleted T cells, or PBMCs.

As processed by the authors: From reference gene primer amplification, estimates of nucleated cell counts were derived. Repertoires were generated with immunoSEQ multiplex PCR, while TCRdb's copy carries only in-frame clones and drops some. That table gives V, J and clone size, and the DNA gave D and trimming. The profile shows under 70,000 clones, around 91% of them singletons. V was cut by 5 bases and J by 6 bases, with 7 bases left in between. CDR3 length equals 12 residues. CDR1 is SGHNT and CDR2 is YENEEA in the germline V gene. This TCR derives from a man aged 60 to 69 with active COVID-19. The sample taken for sequencing was peripheral blood. The V and J genes are TRBV11-3 and TRBJ2-2; D is unresolved. CDR3 DNA sequence: TGTGCCAGCAGCGTAGGAGCCGGGGAGCTGTTTTTT. Translating it yields CASSVGAGELFF.